These 26 T cell receptor beta chains were all obtained from the same sample, sequenced in a study of T cells in Graves' hyperthyroidism and ophthalmopathy. RNA transcripts were the template for amplifying TCR beta CDR3 regions. HTBI primers were used for first-round RT-PCR of the TCR CDR3. TCRdb reprocessed the multiplex PCR reads with MiXCR, giving one entry per CDR3 protein. The table shows around 35,000 distinct CDR3 sequences, with about 50% occurring only once. Material: blood. These receptors were taken from a man aged 40-49 years with Graves' ophthalmopathy.

V usage is TRBV6-5 and J usage is TRBJ2-1; the match to TRBD2 covers 8 bases. The V and J ends lost 3 bases and 2 bases, in that order; junction bases with no gene match: 3. Germline V gene sequence: CDR1 MNHEY, CDR2 SVGAGI. The CDR3 contains 15 residues. The CDR3 loop reads CASSYTAGAYNEQFF. In DNA, the CDR3 is TGTGCCAGCAGTTATACAGCGGGAGCCTACAATGAGCAGTTCTTC.

This clonotype was recorded at least ten times. The J gene is TRBJ2-3, the V gene TRBV28; no clear D gene. CDR1 and CDR2 (germline): MDHEN, SYDVKM. Between the trimmed V and J ends, which lost 6 bases and 6 bases, there was a span of 13 bases. The CDR3 consists of 13 residues. The CDR3 DNA is TGTGCCAGCAGGCTTGACTCCGCGGATACGCAGTATTTT. Its protein product is CASRLDSADTQYF.

This rearrangement joins TRBV9 to TRBJ1-4; TRBD1 matches at 9 bases. This CDR3 has 14 amino acids. V lost 3 bases to trimming and J lost 5 bases; unmatched junction nucleotides: 2. CDR1 and CDR2 from the germline V gene are SGDLS and YYNGEE. CDR3 residues: CASSGGTGNEKLFF. CDR3 bases: TGTGCCAGCAGCGGAGGGACAGGGAATGAAAAACTGTTTTTT.

This clonotype was seen at least ten times. The rearrangement links TRBV5-8 to TRBJ2-2; D not resolved. Germline lookup yields CDR1 SGHTS and CDR2 YDEGEE. The CDR3 totals 15 residues. Trimming removed 4 bases from V and 2 bases from J, with 12 bases in between. For the CDR3, the DNA is TGTGCCAGCAGCCCGGCGTTGGGAAACACCGGGGAGCTGTTTTTT. Protein product: CASSPALGNTGELFF.

The chain couples TRBV18 to TRBJ1-5; weak D call: TRBD1 (5 bases). Germline CDR1 KGHSH, CDR2 LQKENI. Trimming shortened V by 6 bases and J by 0 bases, and 9 bases separated the two germline ends. This CDR3 contains 14 residues. The chain's CDR3 is CASSEDNSNQPQHF. The CDR3 DNA reads as TGTGCCAGCTCTGAGGACAATAGCAATCAGCCCCAGCATTTT.

This clonotype was detected ten times or more. V is TRBV11-3 and J is TRBJ2-2; TRBD1 aligns across 8 bases. The V and J ends lost 5 bases and 6 bases, in that order; junction bases with no gene match: 5. The CDR3 covers 14 residues. Germline CDR1 and CDR2: SGHNT and YENEEA. CDR3 in amino acids: CASSARQGPGELFF. CDR3 DNA: TGTGCCAGCAGCGCCCGACAGGGGCCCGGGGAGCTGTTTTTT.

A word on this clonotype: No conserved phenylalanine or tryptophan ends this CDR3, so it is likely a read error. The V gene is TRBV5-6, the J gene TRBJ1-4, with D unclear. Germline V gene data show CDR1 as SGHDT and CDR2 as YYEEEE. This CDR3 contains 13 residues. The CDR3 region is CASSPRRAGKLFL. CDR3 DNA sequence: TGCGCCAGCAGCCCTCGGCGGGCCGGGAAACTGTTTCTT.

This clonotype was found once. The gene calls are TRBV29-1 and TRBJ2-2; D is uncertain. The CDR3 contains 11 residues. Looked up from germline, CDR1 is SQVTM and CDR2 is ANQGSEA. V was cut by 4 bases and J by 5 bases, with 5 bases left in between. The chain's CDR3 is CSVARTGELFF. For the CDR3, the DNA is TGCAGCGTTGCTAGGACCGGGGAGCTGTTTTTT.

This clonotype was detected many times. The V call is TRBV10-1, the J call TRBJ2-4, with D possibly being TRBD1 or TRBD2 (5 bases each). Trimming took 5 bases from V and 2 from J, leaving 16 bases between them. The CDR3 spans 16 residues. Germline V gives CDR1 WNHNN, CDR2 SYGVQD (reference sequence). The CDR3 sequence is CASSSAGSGSKNIQYF. The DNA of the CDR3 is TGCGCCAGCAGTTCAGCAGGGAGTGGGTCCAAAAACATTCAGTACTTC.

This clonotype was recorded many times. The gene calls are TRBV3-1 and TRBJ2-5; no firm D call. Germline V lookup: CDR1 LGHDT, CDR2 YNNKEL (reference sequence). Trimming took off 0 bases at V and 2 bases at J, with 7 bases between the two ends. The length of the CDR3 is 14 residues. CDR3 in DNA: TGTGCCAGCAGCCAAGAAGGCAGACAAGAGACCCAGTACTTC. Its translation: CASSQEGRQETQYF.

On this clonotype: At one end, the junction sequence differs from germline, possibly due to a read error. The chain couples TRBV9 to TRBJ2-3; 9 nucleotides line up with TRBD1. CDR1 is SGDLS, CDR2 YYNGEE, per germline. The CDR3 length is 16 residues. The CDR3, as DNA: TGTGCCGGCAGCCGGATGGACAGGGGCTCTAGAGTTACGCAGTATTTT. It is translated as CAGSRMDRGSRVTQYF. The variable domain in full, completed from reference TRBV9 and TRBJ2-3, reads DSGVTQTPKHLITATGQRVTLRCSPRSGDLSVYWYQQSLDQGLQFLIQYYNGEERAKGNILERFSAQQFPDLHSELNLSSLELGDSALYFCAGSRMDRGSRVTQYFGPGTRLTVL.

The genes are TRBV7-2 and TRBJ2-5, with 12 bases aligning to TRBD2. Germline CDR1 and CDR2: SGHTA and FQGNSA. V trimming: 4 bases; J trimming: 2 bases; junction bases outside the gene matches: 5. The CDR3 contains 16 residues. CDR3 nucleotides: TGTGCCAGCAGCTGGGCTAGCGGGGGGGTTCAAGAGACCCAGTACTTC. Residues: CASSWASGGVQETQYF.

This clonotype showed up many times. The chain combines TRBV6-1 with TRBJ1-3; 8 bases align to TRBD1. This CDR3 contains 16 residues. Germline-derived CDR1 and CDR2 are MNHNS and SASEGT. Trimming cost V 2 bases and J 0 bases; bases outside gene matches: 3. The CDR3 loop is CASSEQGQVSGNTIYF. The CDR3 DNA reads as TGTGCCAGCAGTGAACAGGGACAGGTCTCTGGAAACACCATATATTTT.

The table lists this clonotype with a few counts. At one boundary the junction diverges from the germline segment, which might be a read error. The chain has TRBV5-6 and TRBJ2-1, with 8 bases lining up with TRBD2. This CDR3 has 17 amino acids. CDR1 and CDR2 (germline): SGHDT, YYEEEE. The CDR3 nucleotides are TGTGCCAGCATCGATCGGGGGGGACTACGGTCCTACAATGAGCAGTCCTTC. Protein product: CASIDRGGLRSYNEQSF. Combining the CDR3 with reference TRBV5-6 and TRBJ2-1 gives the whole variable domain DAGVTQSPTHLIKTRGQQVTLRCSPKSGHDTVSWYQQALGQGPQFIFQYYEEEERQRGNFPDRFSGHQFPNYSSELNVNALLLGDSALYLCASIDRGGLRSYNEQSFGPGTRLTVL.

Notes on this clonotype: Being one base from a much bigger clone, this may be a read error. The chain carries TRBV6-6 and TRBJ1-1; D call uncertain. Trimming took 5 bases from V and 7 from J, leaving 8 bases between them. The CDR3 runs to 11 residues. Germline lookup yields CDR1 MNHNY and CDR2 SVGAGI (reference sequence). The CDR3 sequence: CASSHGVEAFF. The CDR3 nucleotides read TGTGCCAGCAGTCACGGAGTTGAAGCTTTCTTT.

Remarks on this clonotype: Without the conserved terminal phenylalanine or tryptophan, this CDR3 likely stems from a read error. It is unclear where the CDR3 begins or ends on the DNA, so no DNA is shown, and the CDR3 is as TCRdb lists it. The chain is built from TRBV19 and TRBJ1-4; the table's D call TRBD1 went unverified against the DNA. A total of 10 residues make up the CDR3, ends included. Germline-derived CDR1 and CDR2 are LNHDA and SQIVND (reference sequence). The CDR3 sequence: CASSSSGTAY.

This clonotype was seen ten or more times. The chain links TRBV30 to TRBJ1-5; 7 bases map to TRBD1. CDR3 length: 13 amino acids. V trimming: 3 bases; J trimming: 4 bases; junction bases outside the gene matches: 3. Germline CDR1 and CDR2: GTSNPN and SVGIG (reference sequence). The CDR3 DNA sequence: TGTGCCTGGAGCAGGGGGACGAATCAGCCCCAGCATTTT. Translating it yields CAWSRGTNQPQHF.

This clonotype was found once. The junction shows a germline mismatch at one end, possibly a read error. This rearrangement joins TRBV20-1 to TRBJ2-3; unclear D gene. The CDR3 is 13 amino acids. CDR1 DFQATT and CDR2 SNEGSKA come from the germline V gene (reference sequence). The CDR3 sequence: CSARGPRAMTQSF. The DNA of the CDR3 is TGCAGTGCTAGAGGCCCTCGGGCCATGACGCAGTCCTTT.

Concerning this clonotype itself: The conserved phenylalanine or tryptophan is not found at the CDR3 terminus, so this likely reflects a read error. The DNA is omitted, as the CDR3 cannot be located on it reliably, and the CDR3 follows TCRdb's listing. The genes are TRBV20-1 and TRBJ2-6; TRBD1, the table's D call, was not compared with the DNA. CDR1 is DFQATT, CDR2 SNEGSKA, per germline (reference sequence). The CDR3 is 9 amino acids in total, end residues counted. CDR3 sequence reads: CSAPPGGVA.

The V call is TRBV2, the J call TRBJ1-3; 9 nucleotides match TRBD1. Germline values: CDR1 SNHLY, CDR2 FYNNEI. J was trimmed by 2 bases and V by 6 bases; bases with no gene match: 8. There are 16 residues in the CDR3. Written as DNA, the CDR3 is TGTGCCAGCAGGGCCGGGACAGGGAGTGCTGGAAACACCATATATTTT. Protein product: CASRAGTGSAGNTIYF.

This chain connects TRBV6-6 to TRBJ2-2; possibly TRBD1 for D (6 bases). Trimming removed 4 bases from V and 2 bases from J, with 11 bases in between. Germline values: CDR1 MNHNY, CDR2 SVGAGI (reference sequence). The CDR3 covers 15 residues. CDR3 region: CASSWGTRNTGELFF. In DNA form, the CDR3 reads TGTGCCAGCAGTTGGGGGACACGAAACACCGGGGAGCTGTTTTTT.

Concerning this clonotype: This could be a read error, since a much larger clone is one nucleotide away. V and J are TRBV30 and TRBJ1-4; D remains ambiguous. This CDR3 is 12 amino acids long. Per germline, CDR1 GTSNPN and CDR2 SVGIG (reference sequence). The chain's CDR3 is CAWSNLKEKLLF. In DNA, the CDR3 is TGTGCCTGGAGTAACCTGAAAGAAAAACTGCTTTTT.

This clonotype was picked up many times. V gene TRBV12-3 or TRBV12-4 combines with J gene TRBJ2-7; perhaps TRBD2 as D (6 bases). The CDR3 runs 11 residues. With 8 bases removed from V and 9 bases from J, the gap between germline ends came to 14 bases. CDR3 in DNA: TGTGCCAGCGGGACTGAAAGATGGCAGTACTTC. Translating gives CASGTERWQYF.

This clonotype was counted many times. V usage is TRBV11-2 and J usage is TRBJ2-5; D remains ambiguous. V shed 5 bases and J shed 9 bases, with 19 bases lying between them. The CDR3 is made up of 14 amino acids. Germline-derived CDR1 and CDR2 are SGHAT and FQNNGV. The CDR3 nucleotides read TGTGCCAGCAGCCTAACCGCTAATGCTCGGGCCCAGTACTTC. This encodes CASSLTANARAQYF.

This clonotype was seen a handful of times. The chain links TRBV10-3 to TRBJ2-2; a possible D gene is TRBD2 (6 bases). V lost 6 bases, J lost 5 bases, and 10 bases lay in between. CDR1 and CDR2 (germline): ENHRY, SYGVKD. The CDR3 extends over 13 amino acids. CDR3 residues: CAIRGGSTGELFF. For the CDR3, the DNA is TGTGCCATCAGAGGAGGGAGTACCGGGGAGCTGTTTTTT.

This clonotype has ten or more counts. This sequence joins TRBV28 and TRBJ2-7; 8 nucleotides align to TRBD1. Per the germline V gene, CDR1 is MDHEN and CDR2 is SYDVKM. The CDR3 sequence is 15 residues long. Trimming at V came to 2 bases and at J to 2 bases, leaving 5 bases not matched to a gene. CDR3 region: CASSLPGQEAYEQYF. The CDR3 nucleotides read TGTGCCAGCAGTTTACCGGGACAGGAGGCCTACGAGCAGTACTTC.